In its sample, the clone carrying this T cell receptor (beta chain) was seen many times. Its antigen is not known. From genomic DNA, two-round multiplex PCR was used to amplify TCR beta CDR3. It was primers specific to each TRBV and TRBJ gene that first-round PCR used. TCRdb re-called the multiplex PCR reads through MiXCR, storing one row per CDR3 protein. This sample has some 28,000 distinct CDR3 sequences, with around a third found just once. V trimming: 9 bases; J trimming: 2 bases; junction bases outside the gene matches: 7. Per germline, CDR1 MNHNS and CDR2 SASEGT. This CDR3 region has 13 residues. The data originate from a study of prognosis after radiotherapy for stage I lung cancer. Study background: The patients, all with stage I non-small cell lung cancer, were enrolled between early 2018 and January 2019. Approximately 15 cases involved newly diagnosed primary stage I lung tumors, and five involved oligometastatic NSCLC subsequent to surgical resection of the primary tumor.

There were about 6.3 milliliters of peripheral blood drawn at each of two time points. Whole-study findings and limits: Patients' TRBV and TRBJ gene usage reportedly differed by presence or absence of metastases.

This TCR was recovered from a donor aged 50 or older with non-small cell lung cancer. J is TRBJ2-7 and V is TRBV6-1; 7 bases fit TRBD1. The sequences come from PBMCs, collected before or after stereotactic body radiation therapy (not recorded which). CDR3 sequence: CASERDRAYEQYF. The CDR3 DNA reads TGTGCCAGTGAAAGGGACAGAGCCTACGAGCAGTACTTC.